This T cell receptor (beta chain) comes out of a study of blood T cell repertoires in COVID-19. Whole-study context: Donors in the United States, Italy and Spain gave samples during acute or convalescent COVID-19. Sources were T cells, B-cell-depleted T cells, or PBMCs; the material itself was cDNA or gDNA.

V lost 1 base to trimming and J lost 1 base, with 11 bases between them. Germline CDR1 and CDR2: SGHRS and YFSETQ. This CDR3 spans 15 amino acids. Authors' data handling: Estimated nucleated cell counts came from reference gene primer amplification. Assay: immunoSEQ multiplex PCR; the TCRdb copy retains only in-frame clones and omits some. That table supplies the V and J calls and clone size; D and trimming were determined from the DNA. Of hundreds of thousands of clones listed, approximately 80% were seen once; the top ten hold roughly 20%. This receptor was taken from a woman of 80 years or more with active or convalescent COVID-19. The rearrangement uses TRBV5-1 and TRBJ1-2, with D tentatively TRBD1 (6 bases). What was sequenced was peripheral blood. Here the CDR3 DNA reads TGCGCCAGCAGCTTGACAGGGCCCGATAACTATGGCTACACCTTC. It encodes CASSLTGPDNYGYTF. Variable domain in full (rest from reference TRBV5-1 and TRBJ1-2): KAGVTQTPRYLIKTRGQQVTLSCSPISGHRSVSWYQQTPGQGLQFLFEYFSETQRNKGNFPGRFSGRQFSNSRSEMNVSTLELGDSALYLCASSLTGPDNYGYTFGSGTRLTVV.